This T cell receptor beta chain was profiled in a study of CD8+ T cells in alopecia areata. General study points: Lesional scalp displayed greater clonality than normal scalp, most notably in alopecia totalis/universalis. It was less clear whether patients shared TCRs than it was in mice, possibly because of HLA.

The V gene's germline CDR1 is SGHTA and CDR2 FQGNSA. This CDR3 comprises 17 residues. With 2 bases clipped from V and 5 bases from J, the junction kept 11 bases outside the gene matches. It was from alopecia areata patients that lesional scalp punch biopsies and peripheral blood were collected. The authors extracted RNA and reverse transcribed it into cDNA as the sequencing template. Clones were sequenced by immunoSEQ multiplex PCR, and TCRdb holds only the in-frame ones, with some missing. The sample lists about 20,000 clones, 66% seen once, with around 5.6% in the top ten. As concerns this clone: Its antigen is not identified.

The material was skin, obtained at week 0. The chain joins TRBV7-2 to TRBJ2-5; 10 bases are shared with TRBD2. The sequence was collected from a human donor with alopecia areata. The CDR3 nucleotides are TGTGCCAGCAGCTTAAGAAAGCGGGGGGGCCGTACCGAGACCCAGTACTTC. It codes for CASSLRKRGGRTETQYF.